This TCR beta chain was captured in a study of identical twins. Study-level results: Conclusions were drawn cross-sectionally by statistical analysis, without following the same donors. Monozygotic twins shared more out-of-frame TCR alpha than recombination models predicted.

This CDR3 contains 13 residues. The V gene lost 0 bases and the J gene lost 3 bases, with 8 bases spanning the gap. Germline V gene lookup returns CDR1 GTSNPN and CDR2 SVGIG (reference sequence). TCRdb re-called the 5' RACE reads through MiXCR, storing one row per CDR3 protein. The sample includes around 1.7 million distinct CDR3 sequences, about 31% of them seen just once. On this clonotype: Its antigen is undetermined.

The J gene is TRBJ1-1, the V gene TRBV30; D gene ambiguous. The origin of this receptor is a newborn girl in good health. The sequenced material came from cord blood. CDR3 sequence: CAWSVQEYTEAFF. CDR3 sequence (DNA): TGTGCCTGGAGTGTTCAGGAATACACTGAAGCTTTCTTT.